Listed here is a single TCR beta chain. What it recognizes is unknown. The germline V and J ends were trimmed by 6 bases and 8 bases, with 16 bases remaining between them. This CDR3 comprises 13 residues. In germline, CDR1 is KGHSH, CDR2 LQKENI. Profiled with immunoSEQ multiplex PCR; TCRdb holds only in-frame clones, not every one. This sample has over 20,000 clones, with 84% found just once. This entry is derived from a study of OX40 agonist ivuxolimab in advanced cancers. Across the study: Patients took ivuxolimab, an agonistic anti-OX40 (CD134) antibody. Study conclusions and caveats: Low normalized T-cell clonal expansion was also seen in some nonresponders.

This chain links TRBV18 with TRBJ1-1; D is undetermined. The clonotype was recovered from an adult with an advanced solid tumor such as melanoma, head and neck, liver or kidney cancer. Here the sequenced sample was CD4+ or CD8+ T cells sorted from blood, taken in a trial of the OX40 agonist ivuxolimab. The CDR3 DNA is TGTGCCAGCTCTTCCAGGTCCTATTTGGAAGCTTTCTTT. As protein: CASSSRSYLEAFF.